These T cell receptor beta chains were read from a single sample in a study of blood T cells in healthy people across ages. In TCRdb, the 5' RACE reads were re-called with MiXCR into one record per CDR3 protein. Of approximately 1,700,000 distinct CDR3 sequences listed, about two fifths are singletons. Sequencing was performed on blood. Every receptor here comes from a human donor in good health. The CDR3 runs from the conserved cysteine through the conserved F or W.

V gene,CDR3 protein
TRBV10-3,CAISGEGTEQFF
TRBV5-5,CASSDGQGLNEKLFF
TRBV19,CASIRSTTNYGYTF
TRBV10-3,CAIGPDRGYEQYF
TRBV5-1,CASSLGPRGLNTEAFF
TRBV20-1,CSARDHSGGHGYTF
TRBV6-5,CASSYMVLDSAQYF
TRBV3-1,CASSPFRTSGGANEQYF
TRBV20-1,CSARSRAVSWEQYF
TRBV12-3/TRBV12-4,CASRTGFRDTQYF
TRBV10-3,CAIATANTEAFF
TRBV7-8,CASGDRVETQYF
TRBV5-4,CASSLGGNANTGELFF
TRBV7-2,CASSLTAGGRRGEQFF
TRBV12-5,CASARTGWTEAFF
TRBV18,CASSLLGDRLYGYTF
TRBV7-9,CASRPPSLGEAFF
TRBV18,CASSLTGTAVETQYF
TRBV7-2,CATLKATNTDTRYF
TRBV5-1,CASSPWWGTDTQYF
TRBV18,CASSPPRGRVRGYNEQFF
TRBV6-6,CASGLQVSYEQYF
TRBV7-8,CASSLTGRNYEQYF
TRBV20-1,CSASYPGGSYEQYF
TRBV2,CASRAGDRDGYTF
TRBV6-6,CASSYSIIDTQYF
TRBV4-3,CASSQVTGGWTQYF
TRBV3-1,CASSQLSGQYF
TRBV20-1,CSARGRLSYQETQYF
TRBV7-6,CASSLAERGHYNEQFF
TRBV7-2,CASSLGRDMAYEQYF
TRBV29-1,CSVKGQGTGELFF
TRBV12-3/TRBV12-4,CASRRDRVSKLFF
TRBV20-1,CSARDPRSQGNQPQHF
TRBV20-1,CSAPDRKRDNSPLHF
TRBV28,CANSLQGMTYNEQFF
TRBV6-5,CASSRYRDNSDMQYF
TRBV20-1,CSAPHTGAGGYGYTF
TRBV7-9,CASSLATVTDTQYF
TRBV10-3,CAISGYGGASTDTQYF
TRBV29-1,CSDRDSYGYTF
TRBV30,CAWSGQGGSPNYGYTF
TRBV24-1,CATSDPGHLTGELFF
TRBV20-1,CSARDVSRPGLQKTQYF
TRBV29-1,CSVDRQGTGYTF
TRBV4-2,CASSPWTALTDTQYF
TRBV6-2/TRBV6-3,CASSYSQRRRANEQFF
TRBV20-1,CSARDRGPSVAKNIQYF
TRBV24-1,CATSDTGTYEQYF
TRBV24-1,CATSDGSSQLNEKLFF
TRBV12-3/TRBV12-4,CASSLRRGGKGEQFF
TRBV5-1,CASSTNLGTGYEQYF
TRBV4-1,CASSQGDASQKNGYTF
TRBV28,CATYPSGGLSYEQYF